This T cell receptor beta chain derives from a study of blood T cell repertoires in COVID-19. Study in general: PBMCs, B-cell-depleted T cells, or T cells were the source of the cDNA or gDNA that made up the material.

V was trimmed by 1 base and J by 0 bases, leaving 11 bases between them. Germline assignment: CDR1 SGHRS and CDR2 YFSETQ. The CDR3 contains 17 residues. Generated by immunoSEQ multiplex PCR, the TCRdb table keeps only in-frame clones and is missing some. The table has about 94,000 clones, roughly 84% seen once. The chain employs TRBV5-1 and TRBJ2-6, with a tentative D call TRBD1 (5 bases). Material for sequencing was peripheral blood. This TCR came from a woman older than 75 with acute or convalescent COVID-19. CDR3 nucleotides: TGCGCCAGCAGCTTGAGGGTTGGGGCCTCTGGGGCCAACGTCCTGACTTTC. Residues: CASSLRVGASGANVLTF.